This TCR beta chain is from a study of blood T cell repertoires in COVID-19. The protocol was immunoSEQ multiplex PCR, while the TCRdb copy is restricted to in-frame clones and leaves out a portion. The sample yields under 200,000 clones, approximately 86% seen once. The Seattle patients joined while their infection was active and were tracked longitudinally afterward. The length of the CDR3 is 11 residues. V was cut by 3 bases and J by 5 bases, with 3 bases left in between. CDR1 and CDR2 (germline): ENHRY, SYGVKD. The TCR was taken from an elderly woman with COVID-19, enrolled during active disease. The rearrangement links TRBV10-3 to TRBJ2-3; D gene ambiguous. The material sequenced was peripheral blood. The CDR3 region has the DNA TGTGCCATCAGTGATAGAGATACGCAGTATTTT. Residues: CAISDRDTQYF.